The rows below give T cell receptor beta chains drawn from one sample of a study of cytotoxic CD8 clonotypes in ibrutinib-treated CLL. Assay used: immunoSEQ multiplex PCR; TCRdb lists only in-frame clones, some missing. Of over 120,000 clones listed, over 60% are singletons. The sequences come from PBMCs, collected after 12 months of ibrutinib treatment. Receptor source: a human donor with chronic lymphocytic leukemia. Each CDR3 is given with its conserved first and last residue. The order of the fields is CDR3 protein, CDR3 DNA, D gene, clone size, J gene, V gene. A D gene is named only where the DNA matches it firmly. Size is stated for part of the rows, as once, few or many counts, or as a class when the clone is expanded.

CAIRRLVSSYNEQFF TGTGCCATCAGACGACTAGTTTCGTCATACAATGAGCAGTTCTTC NA NA TRBJ2-1 TRBV10-3
CASSTPRGAFF TGTGCCAGTAGTACCCCACGGGGGGCTTTCTTT NA once TRBJ1-1 TRBV19
CATSSRTGNTGELFF TGTGCCACCAGCAGCCGGACAGGGAACACCGGGGAGCTGTTTTTT TRBD1 NA TRBJ2-2 TRBV15
CAWGRGQWQPQHF TGTGCCTGGGGGAGAGGACAGTGGCAGCCCCAGCATTTT NA NA TRBJ1-5 TRBV30
CASRRDRGLIYEQYF TGCGCCAGCAGACGGGACAGGGGGCTAATCTACGAGCAGTACTTC TRBD1 NA TRBJ2-7 TRBV5-1
CASSLQGAITEAFF TGTGCCAGCAGCTTACAGGGGGCGATCACTGAAGCTTTCTTT TRBD1 NA TRBJ1-1 TRBV5-4
CASSRATRDGSYNEQFF TGTGCCAGTAGCCGCGCGACCCGGGACGGTTCCTACAATGAGCAGTTCTTC NA NA TRBJ2-1 TRBV19
CASSRTSGSSYNEQFF TGCGCCAGCAGCCGGACTAGCGGGAGCTCCTACAATGAGCAGTTCTTC TRBD2 NA TRBJ2-1 TRBV5-1
CSVSPGAETQYF TGCAGCGTTTCTCCCGGGGCTGAGACCCAGTACTTC NA NA TRBJ2-5 TRBV29-1
CSAPKGETQYF TGCAGTGCCCCCAAGGGGGAGACCCAGTACTTC NA NA TRBJ2-5 TRBV20-1
CASSLERRGTTDTQYF TGTGCCAGCAGCTTAGAGCGTCGCGGGACTACAGATACGCAGTATTTT NA NA TRBJ2-3 TRBV13
CASSYSQELYGYTF TGTGCCAGCAGTTACTCCCAGGAACTCTATGGCTACACCTTC NA NA TRBJ1-2 TRBV6-6
CASSGQTSGQPQETQYF TGTGCCAGTAGTGGACAAACATCGGGACAGCCGCAAGAGACCCAGTACTTC TRBD1 NA TRBJ2-5 TRBV19
CASSSQAAQETQYF TGTGCCAGCAGCTCGCAAGCGGCCCAAGAGACCCAGTACTTC NA NA TRBJ2-5 TRBV5-6
CASSQGAGTSEGNEQFF TGCGCCAGCAGCCAAGGCGCCGGTACTAGCGAGGGGAATGAGCAGTTCTTC TRBD2 NA TRBJ2-1 TRBV4-1
CASSPPGSRSRETQYF TGTGCCAGCAGCCCTCCCGGCTCGCGGTCGCGAGAGACCCAGTACTTC NA few TRBJ2-5 TRBV14
CASRDRGNEQFF TGTGCCAGCAGAGACAGGGGAAATGAGCAGTTCTTC TRBD1 NA TRBJ2-1 TRBV7-2
CASTGSSGEQYF TGTGCCAGCACTGGAAGTTCAGGGGAGCAGTACTTC NA few TRBJ2-7 TRBV4-2
CASSFIFGLSWEQYF TGTGCCAGCAGCTTTATTTTCGGACTCTCGTGGGAGCAGTACTTC NA few TRBJ2-7 TRBV5-5
CASSWLGGGSFQETQYF TGTGCCAGCAGTTGGCTGGGTGGAGGCTCGTTTCAAGAGACCCAGTACTTC NA NA TRBJ2-5 TRBV27
CASSFTGVYGYTF TGTGCCAGCAGCTTTACAGGTGTCTATGGCTACACCTTC NA NA TRBJ1-2 TRBV5-8
CASSSGLAGVETQYF TGTGCCAGCAGCTCGGGACTAGCGGGAGTGGAGACCCAGTACTTC TRBD2 NA TRBJ2-5 TRBV11-3
CASSSPSSGMSNTQYF TGTGCCAGCAGCTCCCCTTCTAGCGGGATGTCAAATACGCAGTATTTT TRBD2 NA TRBJ2-3 TRBV7-2
CASSVAFSFGETQYF TGTGCCAGCAGCGTAGCTTTTAGTTTCGGAGAGACCCAGTACTTC NA NA TRBJ2-5 TRBV9
CASSIGTGADEQYF TGCGCCAGCAGCATCGGGACAGGGGCTGACGAGCAGTACTTC TRBD1 NA TRBJ2-7 TRBV5-1
CASREGWNSNQPQHF TGCGCCAGCAGGGAGGGGTGGAATAGCAATCAGCCCCAGCATTTT NA NA TRBJ1-5 TRBV4-3
CASSSRGTYEQYF TGTGCCAGCAGCTCAAGGGGGACCTACGAGCAGTACTTC NA NA TRBJ2-7 TRBV7-9
CASSLVSGKYNEQFF TGTGCCAGCAGCTTAGTTAGCGGGAAGTACAATGAGCAGTTCTTC TRBD2 NA TRBJ2-1 TRBV7-8
CASSLSRGVEQYF TGTGCCAGCAGTTTAAGTCGCGGGGTCGAGCAGTACTTC NA NA TRBJ2-7 TRBV27
CASSYSISEGTEAFF TGTGCCAGCAGTTACTCGATATCCGAAGGAACTGAAGCTTTCTTT NA NA TRBJ1-1 TRBV6-7
CASSQDRVSSYNEQFF TGTGCCAGCAGCCAAGATAGGGTTAGCTCCTACAATGAGCAGTTCTTC NA NA TRBJ2-1 TRBV14
CASSARPSGEGDTQYF TGTGCCAGCAGCGCCCGGCCTAGCGGCGAGGGGGATACGCAGTATTTT TRBD2 few TRBJ2-3 TRBV11-2
CATKLRGVQETQYF TGCGCCACCAAACTCAGGGGTGTCCAAGAGACCCAGTACTTC NA NA TRBJ2-5 TRBV10-2
CASSLTPLEGQFF TGTGCCAGCAGCTTAACCCCCCTAGAGGGGCAGTTCTTC NA few TRBJ2-1 TRBV7-9
CASTQLGLAERAAYNEQFF TGTGCCAGCACCCAGCTGGGACTAGCGGAGCGGGCGGCATACAATGAGCAGTTCTTC TRBD2 NA TRBJ2-1 TRBV28
CASSLASGANVLTF TGTGCCAGCAGCTTAGCTTCTGGGGCCAACGTCCTGACTTTC NA NA TRBJ2-6 TRBV11-2
CASSLPGLAGGSNEQFF TGCGCCAGCAGCCTCCCCGGACTAGCGGGAGGGAGCAATGAGCAGTTCTTC TRBD2 NA TRBJ2-1 TRBV4-1
CASSRLAGGPNEQFF TGTGCCAGCAGCAGACTAGCGGGAGGGCCCAATGAGCAGTTCTTC TRBD2 few TRBJ2-1 TRBV7-2
CASSLVGPQETQYF TGTGCCAGCAGCTTAGTAGGGCCCCAAGAGACCCAGTACTTC NA once TRBJ2-5 TRBV7-2
CASSIADWTGQGRNQPQHF TGTGCCAGTAGTATAGCGGACTGGACAGGCCAAGGGAGGAATCAGCCCCAGCATTTT TRBD1 NA TRBJ1-5 TRBV19